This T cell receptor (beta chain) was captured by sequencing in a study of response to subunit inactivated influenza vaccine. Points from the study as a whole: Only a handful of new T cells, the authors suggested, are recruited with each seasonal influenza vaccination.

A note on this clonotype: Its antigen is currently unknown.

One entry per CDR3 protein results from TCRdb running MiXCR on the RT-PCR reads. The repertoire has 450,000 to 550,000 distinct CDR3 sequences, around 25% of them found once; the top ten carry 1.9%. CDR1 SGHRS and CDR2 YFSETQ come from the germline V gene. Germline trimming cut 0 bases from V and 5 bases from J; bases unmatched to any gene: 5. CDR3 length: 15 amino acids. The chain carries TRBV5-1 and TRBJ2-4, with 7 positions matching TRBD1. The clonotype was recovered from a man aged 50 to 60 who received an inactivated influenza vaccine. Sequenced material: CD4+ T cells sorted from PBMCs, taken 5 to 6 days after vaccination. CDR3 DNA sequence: TGCGCCAGCAGCTTGGCCGACAGGGCTCAAAACATTCAGTACTTC. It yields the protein CASSLADRAQNIQYF.